The following is a TCR beta chain sequence with its context. What antigen it recognizes has not been identified. Base qualities are not recorded, but no much larger clone differs from it by a single base. The CDR3 sequence holds 14 residues, the cysteine and phenylalanine included. Just CDR3 DNA is preserved here, 42 bases in frame from base 1. The CDR1 and CDR2 encoded by the germline V gene are SGDLS and YYNGEE. The junction shows trimming of 1 base on V and 2 bases on J, plus 9 bases between the germline ends. The sample is drawn from a study of beta chain features in type 1 diabetes (dated by TCRdb to 2016 to 2019). About the study as a whole: Mean age, gender distribution, total cell number and subset yield were not different between patients and healthy donors. A total of roughly 99 million sorted cells were examined across all samples, and the number of cells per subset was strongly correlated with RNA yield. In the study, TCRB repertoires of sorted circulating CD4+ T cell subsets from recently diagnosed type 1 diabetes patients were compared with those of matched healthy donors. Whereas all 28 donors provided naive and central memory subsets, regulatory and stem cell-like memory subsets were isolated from just 8 patients and about 8 healthy donors. Study-wide conclusions, independent of this receptor: HLA sub-analyses involved small numbers of individuals, so any influence of HLA type on TCRB rearrangement remained unresolved. Type 1 diabetes patients showed a moderate but significant shortening of TCRB CDR3 length in all four CD4+ subsets. Because cDNA rather than genomic DNA was sequenced, highly expressing activated cells could have been over-represented, although no difference in activation and CD3 levels was found between groups. PCR might favor shorter templates, but patient and control samples were amplified and corrected together, so any skew would affect both groups equally. Naive, central memory and regulatory TCRB repertoires appeared to be more alike among patients than among healthy donors. Fewer insertions and more nucleotide deletions at VDJ recombination sites were observed in patients with type 1 diabetes, implying thymic rearrangement abnormalities.

Each donor gave one peripheral blood draw, approximately 100 mL on average, collected into heparinised tubes. Naive, central memory, regulatory and stem cell-like memory CD4+ T cells were sorted on a BD FACSAria II using a panel including CD45RO, CCR7, CD25, CD127, CD95 and CD27. Purity was above 95% for every sorted population. PBMCs were isolated right away by Lymphoprep density gradient centrifugation and were stained directly, without culture. So that batch effects would be minimized, each experiment stained and sorted samples in pairs, pairing one healthy donor with one patient. The entire amount of isolated RNA was reverse transcribed using the High Capacity cDNA Reverse Transcription Kit, so the sequenced TCRB transcripts were expressed ones. Deep immunoSEQ sequencing was applied to naive, central memory and regulatory T cell samples, giving an average of about 3.4 million total reads per sample. Sorted cells were lysed in RLT buffer, and RNA was extracted using DNase-treated RNeasy Micro or Mini kits according to cell number. Each cell subset was processed separately to prevent cross-contamination, with patient and healthy donor samples processed together. TCRB sequences were amplified from cDNA with the immunoSEQ multiplex PCR, producing 87-bp fragments spanning the CDR3 region. The amplicons were sequenced using the Illumina HiSeq platform. For the original study's pipeline: PCR bias was computationally corrected using synthetic template baselines, reads within Hamming distance 2 were collapsed, and singletons that could not be merged were discarded. By aligning reads against IMGT, V, D and J genes, CDR3 length, and insertions or deletions at six rearrangement sites were assigned. Within each subset, clonotype counts were normalized to sorted cell number, and only after that were true diversity and Gini coefficients computed with the tcR R package. The overlap coefficient, calculated on TCRB nucleotide sequences, was used to quantify repertoire sharing. Here the immuneACCESS table is served through TCRdb, limited to in-frame sequences with V and J called. Missing clones are a known gap in these copies; in checked studies unresolved V genes cover under half, and the rest lacks a known reason. V and J calls and clone size follow that table, whereas D and trimming were derived from the DNA. Across this sample there are 400,000 or so clones, with around 10% seen only once. Of the sample, roughly 0.54% falls within the top ten clones.

This chain joins TRBV9 to TRBJ2-5, with no confident D gene call. The sequence was collected from a man younger than 45 with type 1 diabetes. The sequenced sample was central memory CD4+ T cells from blood. In nucleotide form, the sequence is TGTGCCAGCAGCGTATCGGCGATGCAAGAGACCCAGTACTTC. It codes for CASSVSAMQETQYF.